Below, 15 T cell receptor beta chains from the same sample are listed, as sequenced in a study of Ad26.COV2.S vaccination and SARS-CoV-2 variants. Documented treatment: some 19 received Ad26.COV2.S at low or high dose, single or two shots; 5 received placebo; per-sample allocation not given. It was on day 63 after the first vaccine or placebo injection that samples were taken. Clones were sequenced by immunoSEQ multiplex PCR, and TCRdb holds only the in-frame ones, with some missing. The sample comprises about 250,000 clones, approximately 89% of which are singletons, and approximately 3.3% rests with the top ten. Sequences were derived from peripheral blood, sampled in a trial of Ad26.COV2.S vaccine versus placebo. All receptors come from a person aged 18-60 years who received the Ad26.COV2.S COVID-19 vaccine or a placebo.

The rearrangement links TRBV10-1 to TRBJ2-5; D may correspond to TRBD1 or TRBD2 (6 bases each). CDR3 length: 13 amino acids. V lost 9 bases and J lost 4, with 15 bases in between. CDR1 is WNHNN and CDR2 is SYGVQD in the germline V gene (reference sequence). The CDR3: CARRRGRGETQYF. CDR3 nucleotide sequence: TGCGCCAGGCGACGGGGGCGCGGAGAGACCCAGTACTTC.

The rearrangement uses TRBV4-1 and TRBJ1-1; 9 bases are a match to TRBD1. The germline V gene has CDR1 MGHRA and CDR2 YSYEKL. The CDR3 sequence is 15 residues long. The J segment lost 5 bases and the V segment lost 2 bases, leaving 6 bases of the junction unmatched. The CDR3 nucleotides read TGCGCCAGCAGCCAACAGGTGACAGGGGGGACTGAAGCTTTCTTT. It codes for CASSQQVTGGTEAFF.

The V and J genes are TRBV12-3 or TRBV12-4 and TRBJ1-1; D unclear. This CDR3 region has 13 residues. Trimming pared 4 bases from V and 5 bases from J, leaving 11 bases between. CDR3 sequence reads: CASSSPQWTEAFF. In DNA form, the CDR3 reads TGTGCCAGCAGTTCCCCTCAGTGGACTGAAGCTTTCTTT.

J is TRBJ1-5 and V is TRBV7-2, with unresolved D. The V gene lost 1 base and the J gene lost 0 bases, with 7 bases spanning the gap. The CDR3 loop spans 15 amino acids. CDR1 SGHTA and CDR2 FQGNSA come from the germline V gene. This CDR3 is CASSLVVGSNQPQHF. The CDR3 nucleotides are TGTGCCAGCAGCTTAGTAGTGGGTAGCAATCAGCCCCAGCATTTT. Looking up the rest from reference TRBV7-2 and TRBJ1-5 gives the full variable domain: GAGVSQSPSNKVTEKGKDVELRCDPISGHTALYWYRQSLGQGLEFLIYFQGNSAPDKSGLPSDRFSAERTGGSVSTLTIQRTQQEDSAVYLCASSLVVGSNQPQHFGDGTRLSIL.

This chain uses TRBV14 with TRBJ2-2; D tentatively reads TRBD1 or TRBD2 (5 bases each). Germline V lookup: CDR1 SGHDN, CDR2 FVKESK. Trimming stripped 5 bases from V and 7 bases from J, with 17 bases between. This CDR3 has 15 amino acids. Here the CDR3 reads CASSLLAGALGELFF. CDR3 nucleotides: TGTGCCAGCAGCTTGCTGGCCGGGGCCCTCGGGGAGCTGTTTTTT.

This chain joins TRBV5-6 and TRBJ2-7; D gene unclear. Between the trimmed V and J ends, which lost 4 bases and 3 bases, there was a span of 26 bases. The CDR3 contains 18 residues. The V gene's germline CDR1 is SGHDT and CDR2 YYEEEE. The chain's CDR3 is CASSPTFLSLTLNYEQYF. The CDR3, as DNA: TGTGCCAGCAGCCCGACCTTTTTGAGCCTGACGTTAAACTACGAGCAGTACTTC. Looking up the rest from reference TRBV5-6 and TRBJ2-7 gives the full variable domain: DAGVTQSPTHLIKTRGQQVTLRCSPKSGHDTVSWYQQALGQGPQFIFQYYEEEERQRGNFPDRFSGHQFPNYSSELNVNALLLGDSALYLCASSPTFLSLTLNYEQYFGPGTRLTVT.

The genes are TRBV9 and TRBJ2-7, with 9 bases that match TRBD2. This CDR3 has 14 residues. Per germline, CDR1 SGDLS and CDR2 YYNGEE. With 3 bases clipped from V and 4 bases from J, the junction kept 5 bases outside the gene matches. The CDR3 region is CASSASGTAYEQYF. The CDR3 DNA sequence: TGTGCCAGCAGCGCTAGCGGGACAGCGTACGAGCAGTACTTC.

The rearrangement joins TRBV29-1 to TRBJ1-3; D not certain. The CDR3 has 13 amino acids. Germline V lookup: CDR1 SQVTM, CDR2 ANQGSEA. V was trimmed by 3 bases and J by 2 bases, leaving 8 bases between them. The CDR3 loop reads CSVDEAAGNTIYF. The CDR3 region has the DNA TGCAGCGTTGATGAGGCGGCTGGAAACACCATATATTTT.

V is TRBV18 and J is TRBJ2-7, with TRBD2 identical over 13 bases. With 6 bases clipped from V and 2 bases from J, the junction kept 7 bases outside the gene matches. Germline CDR1 KGHSH, CDR2 LQKENI. The CDR3 loop spans 16 amino acids. The CDR3 nucleotides are TGTGCCAGCTCCGGACTAGCGGGGGACACTACCTACGAGCAGTACTTC. This encodes CASSGLAGDTTYEQYF. The complete variable domain, with remaining parts taken from reference TRBV18 and TRBJ2-7, reads NAGVMQNPRHLVRRRGQEARLRCSPMKGHSHVYWYRQLPEEGLKFMVYLQKENIIDESGMPKERFSAEFPKEGPSILRIQQVVRGDSAAYFCASSGLAGDTTYEQYFGPGTRLTVT.

The chain is built from TRBV11-2 and TRBJ2-5; 8 nucleotides line up with TRBD2. Germline V CDR1 and CDR2: SGHAT, FQNNGV. Germline trimming cut 5 bases from V and 5 bases from J; bases unmatched to any gene: 4. The CDR3 is 13 amino acids. CDR3 coding DNA: TGTGCCAGCAGCCAGGGACTAGGGGAGACCCAGTACTTC. Residues: CASSQGLGETQYF.

In its sample, this clone was seen a few times. The chain has TRBV10-3 and TRBJ2-7; D is ambiguous. Trimming removed 4 bases from V and 7 bases from J, with 23 bases in between. The CDR3 covers 16 residues. The germline V gene has CDR1 ENHRY and CDR2 SYGVKD. CDR3 region: CAISAAFGQVVREQYF. The CDR3 DNA reads TGTGCCATCAGTGCCGCATTCGGCCAAGTGGTGCGAGAGCAGTACTTC.

The chain recombines TRBV5-1 with TRBJ2-1, with D possibly matching TRBD1 (6 bases). CDR1 is SGHRS, CDR2 YFSETQ, per germline. The V and J ends lost 6 bases and 7 bases respectively, with 23 bases between them. This CDR3 has 16 amino acids. The CDR3 loop is CASTPYLGAGGNEQFF. The CDR3, as DNA: TGCGCCAGCACTCCCTACTTGGGGGCCGGAGGTAATGAGCAGTTCTTC.

There are a few counts of this clone. The chain links TRBV5-4 to TRBJ1-2; TRBD1 might be the D (6 bases). This CDR3 is 13 amino acids long. Trimming stripped 0 bases from V and 7 bases from J, with 10 bases between. The germline V gene has CDR1 SGHNT and CDR2 YYREEE (reference sequence). In DNA form, the CDR3 reads TGTGCCAGCAGCTTGGACAGGGACTTTGGCTACACCTTC. This codes for CASSLDRDFGYTF.

This clone has only one observation. The rearrangement uses TRBV29-1 and TRBJ2-7, with D perhaps being TRBD1 or TRBD2 (6 bases each). Trimming left V 3 bases short and J 5 bases short, with 11 bases between. CDR3 length: 12 amino acids. Germline-derived CDR1 and CDR2 are SQVTM and ANQGSEA. Here the CDR3 reads CSVDRGGDEQYF. CDR3 in DNA: TGCAGCGTTGACAGGGGAGGCGACGAGCAGTACTTC.

The sample holds a few counts of this clone. The gene calls are TRBV6-5 and TRBJ1-3; D is uncertain. Germline V gene sequence: CDR1 MNHEY, CDR2 SVGAGI. The CDR3 is 11 amino acids. V was cut by 6 bases and J by 2 bases, with 2 bases left in between. CDR3 bases: TGTGCCAGCAGGACTGGAAACACCATATATTTT. Its protein is CASRTGNTIYF.